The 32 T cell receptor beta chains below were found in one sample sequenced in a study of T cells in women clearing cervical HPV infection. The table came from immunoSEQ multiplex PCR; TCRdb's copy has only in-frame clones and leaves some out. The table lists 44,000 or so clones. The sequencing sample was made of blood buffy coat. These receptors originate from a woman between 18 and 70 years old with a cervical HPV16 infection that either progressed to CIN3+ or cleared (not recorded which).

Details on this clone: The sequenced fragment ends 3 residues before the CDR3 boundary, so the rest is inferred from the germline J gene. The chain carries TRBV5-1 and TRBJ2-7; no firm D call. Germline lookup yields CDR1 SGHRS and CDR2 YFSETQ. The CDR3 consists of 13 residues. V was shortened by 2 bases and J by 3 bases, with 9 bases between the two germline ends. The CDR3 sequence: CASSLILDYEQYF. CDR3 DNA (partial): TGCGCCAGCAGCTTAATTTTAGACTACGAG.

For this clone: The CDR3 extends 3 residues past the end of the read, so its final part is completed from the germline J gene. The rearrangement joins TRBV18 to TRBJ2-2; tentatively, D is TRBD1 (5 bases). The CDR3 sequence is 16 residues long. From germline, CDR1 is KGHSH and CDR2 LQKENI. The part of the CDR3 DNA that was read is TGTGCCAGCTCACCGTACAGATTCTCTGGGGCCAACGTG. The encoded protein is CASSPYRFSGANV. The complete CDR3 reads CASSPYRFSGANVLFF.

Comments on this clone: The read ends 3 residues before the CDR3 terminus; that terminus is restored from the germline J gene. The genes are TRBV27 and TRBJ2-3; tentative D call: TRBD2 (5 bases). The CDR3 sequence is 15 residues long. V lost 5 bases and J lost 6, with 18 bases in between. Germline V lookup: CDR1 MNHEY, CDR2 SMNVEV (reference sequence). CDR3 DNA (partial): TGTGCCAGCAGTCTGACCGGGGTCCCCCGGGATACG. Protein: CASSLTGVPRDT. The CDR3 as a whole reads CASSLTGVPRDTQYF.

CDR3 bases read: TGTGCCAGCAGCCCAGAGACAAGCTTTGGGGAAAAA. It is translated as CASSPETSFGEK. The CDR3 in full is CASSPETSFGEKLFF. The rearrangement joins TRBV7-9 to TRBJ1-4; D ambiguous. From the germline J gene comes the end of the CDR3, since the read stops 3 residues before it. Trimming cost V 5 bases and J 8 bases, with 18 bases left between them. The CDR3 is 15 residues long. Germline CDR1 is SEHNR and CDR2 is FQNEAQ (reference sequence).

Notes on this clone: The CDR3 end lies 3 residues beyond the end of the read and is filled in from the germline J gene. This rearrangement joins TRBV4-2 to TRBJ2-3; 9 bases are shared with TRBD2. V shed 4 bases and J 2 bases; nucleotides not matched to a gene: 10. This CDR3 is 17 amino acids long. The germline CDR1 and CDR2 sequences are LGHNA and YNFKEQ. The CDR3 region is CASSPVVGGGVTDTQYF. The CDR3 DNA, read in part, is TGTGCCAGCAGCCCCGTGGTGGGCGGGGGGGTCACAGATACG.

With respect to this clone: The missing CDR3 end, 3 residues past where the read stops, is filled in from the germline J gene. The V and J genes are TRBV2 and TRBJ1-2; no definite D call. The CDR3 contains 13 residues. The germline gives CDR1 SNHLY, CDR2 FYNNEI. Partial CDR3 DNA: TGTGCCAGCAGTGAAGCTAGGAGCAGGGGC. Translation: CASSEARSRG. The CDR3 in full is CASSEARSRGYTF.

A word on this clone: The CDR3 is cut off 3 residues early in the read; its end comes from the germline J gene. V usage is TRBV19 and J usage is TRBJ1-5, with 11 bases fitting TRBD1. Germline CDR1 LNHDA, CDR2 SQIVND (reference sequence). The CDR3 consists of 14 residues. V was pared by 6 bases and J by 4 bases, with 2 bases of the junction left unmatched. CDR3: CASSGTGGNQPQHF. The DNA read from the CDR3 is TGTGCCAGTAGCGGGACAGGGGGGAATCAGCCC. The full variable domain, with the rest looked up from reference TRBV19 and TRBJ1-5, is DGGITQSPKYLFRKEGQNVTLSCEQNLNHDAMYWYRQDPGQGLRLIYYSQIVNDFQKGDIAEGYSVSREKKESFPLTVTSAQKNPTAFYLCASSGTGGNQPQHFGDGTRLSIL.

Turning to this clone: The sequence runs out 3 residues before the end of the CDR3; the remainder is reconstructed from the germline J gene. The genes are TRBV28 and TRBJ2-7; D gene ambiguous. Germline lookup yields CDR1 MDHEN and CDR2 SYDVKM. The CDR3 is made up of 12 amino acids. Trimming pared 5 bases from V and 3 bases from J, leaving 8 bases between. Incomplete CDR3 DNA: TGTGCCAGCAGTGCAGGCGACTACGAG. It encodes CASSAGDYE. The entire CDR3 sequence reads CASSAGDYEQYF.

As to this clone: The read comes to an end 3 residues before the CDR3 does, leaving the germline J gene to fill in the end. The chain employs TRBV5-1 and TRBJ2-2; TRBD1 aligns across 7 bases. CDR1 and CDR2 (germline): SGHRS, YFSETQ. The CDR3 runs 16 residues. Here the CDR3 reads CASSESQGVIDEKLFF. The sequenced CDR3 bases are TGCGCCAGCAGCGAATCTCAGGGGGTGATTGATGAAAAG.

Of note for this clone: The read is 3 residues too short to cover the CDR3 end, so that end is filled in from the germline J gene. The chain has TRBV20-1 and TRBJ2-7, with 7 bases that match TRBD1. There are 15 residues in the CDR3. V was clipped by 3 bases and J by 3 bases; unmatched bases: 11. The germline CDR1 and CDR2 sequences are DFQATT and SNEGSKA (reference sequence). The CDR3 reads CSASASQGDLYEQYF. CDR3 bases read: TGCAGTGCTAGTGCCTCCCAGGGGGACCTCTACGAG.

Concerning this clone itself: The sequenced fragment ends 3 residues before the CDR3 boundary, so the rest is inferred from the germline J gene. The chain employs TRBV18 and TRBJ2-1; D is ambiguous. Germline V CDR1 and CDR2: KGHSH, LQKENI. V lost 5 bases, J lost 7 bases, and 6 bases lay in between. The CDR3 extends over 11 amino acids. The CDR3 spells CASSTANEQFF. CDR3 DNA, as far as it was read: TGTGCCAGCTCAACAGCAAATGAG.

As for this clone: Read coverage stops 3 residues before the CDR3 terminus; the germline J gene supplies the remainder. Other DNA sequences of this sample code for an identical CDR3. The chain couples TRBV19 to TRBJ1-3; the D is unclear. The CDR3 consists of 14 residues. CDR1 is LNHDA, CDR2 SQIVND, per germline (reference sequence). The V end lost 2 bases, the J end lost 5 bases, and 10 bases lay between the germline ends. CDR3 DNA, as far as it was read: TGTGCCAGTAGTATATCAGGAAGTCGAAACACC. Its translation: CASSISGSRNT. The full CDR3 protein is CASSISGSRNTIYF.

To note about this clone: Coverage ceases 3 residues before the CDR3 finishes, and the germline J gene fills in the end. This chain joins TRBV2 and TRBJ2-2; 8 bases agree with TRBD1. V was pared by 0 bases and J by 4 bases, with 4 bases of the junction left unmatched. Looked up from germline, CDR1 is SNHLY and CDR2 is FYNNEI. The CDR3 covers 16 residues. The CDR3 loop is CASSEASGTGTGELFF. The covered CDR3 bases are TGTGCCAGCAGTGAAGCCTCCGGGACAGGCACCGGGGAG.

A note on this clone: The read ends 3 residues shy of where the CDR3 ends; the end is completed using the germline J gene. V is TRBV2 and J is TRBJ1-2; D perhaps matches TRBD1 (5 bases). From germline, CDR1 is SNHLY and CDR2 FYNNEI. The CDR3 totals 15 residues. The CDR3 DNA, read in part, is TGTGCCAGCAGTGAGCGCGGGGGAGGCTACAATGAC. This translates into CASSERGGGYND. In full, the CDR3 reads CASSERGGGYNDYTF.

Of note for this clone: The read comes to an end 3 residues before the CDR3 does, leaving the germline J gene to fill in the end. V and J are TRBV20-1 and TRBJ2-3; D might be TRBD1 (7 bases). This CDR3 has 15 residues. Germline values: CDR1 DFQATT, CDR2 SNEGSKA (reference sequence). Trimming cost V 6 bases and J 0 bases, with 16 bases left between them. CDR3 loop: CSARGEFQSTDTQYF. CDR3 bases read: TGCAGTGCCAGGGGGGAGTTCCAAAGCACAGATACG.

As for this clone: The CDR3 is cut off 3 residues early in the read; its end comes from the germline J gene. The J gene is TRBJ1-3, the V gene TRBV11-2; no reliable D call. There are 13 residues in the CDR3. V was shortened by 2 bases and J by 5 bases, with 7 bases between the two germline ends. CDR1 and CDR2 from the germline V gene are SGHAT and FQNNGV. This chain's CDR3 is CASSLNSRNTIYF. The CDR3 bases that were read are TGTGCCAGCAGCTTAAACTCAAGAAACACC. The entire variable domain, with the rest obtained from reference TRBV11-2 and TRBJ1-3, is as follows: EAGVAQSPRYKIIEKRQSVAFWCNPISGHATLYWYQQILGQGPKLLIQFQNNGVVDDSQLPKDRFSAERLKGVDSTLKIQPAKLEDSAVYLCASSLNSRNTIYFGEGSWLTVV.

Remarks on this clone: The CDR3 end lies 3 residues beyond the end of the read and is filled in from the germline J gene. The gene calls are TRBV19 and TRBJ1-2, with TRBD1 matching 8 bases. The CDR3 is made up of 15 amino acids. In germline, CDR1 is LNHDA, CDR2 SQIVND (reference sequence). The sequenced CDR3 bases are TGTGCCAGTAGTATGGGACAGGCGACTTACAATGAC. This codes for CASSMGQATYND. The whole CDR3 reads CASSMGQATYNDYTF.

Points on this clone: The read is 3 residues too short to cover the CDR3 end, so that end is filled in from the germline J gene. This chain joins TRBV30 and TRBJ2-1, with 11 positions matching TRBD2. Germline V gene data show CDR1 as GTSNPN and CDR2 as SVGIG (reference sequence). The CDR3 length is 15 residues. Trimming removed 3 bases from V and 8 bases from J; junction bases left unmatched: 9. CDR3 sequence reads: CAWRFTSGGPDEQFF. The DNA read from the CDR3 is TGTGCCTGGAGGTTTACTAGCGGGGGACCGGATGAG.

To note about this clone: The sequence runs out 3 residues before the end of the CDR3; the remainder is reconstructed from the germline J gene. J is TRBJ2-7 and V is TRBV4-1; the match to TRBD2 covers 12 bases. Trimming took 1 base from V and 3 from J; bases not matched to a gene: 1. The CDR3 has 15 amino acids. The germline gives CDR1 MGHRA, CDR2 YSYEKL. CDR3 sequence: CASSQGLAGDYEQYF. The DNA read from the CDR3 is TGCGCCAGCAGCCAAGGACTAGCGGGAGACTACGAG.

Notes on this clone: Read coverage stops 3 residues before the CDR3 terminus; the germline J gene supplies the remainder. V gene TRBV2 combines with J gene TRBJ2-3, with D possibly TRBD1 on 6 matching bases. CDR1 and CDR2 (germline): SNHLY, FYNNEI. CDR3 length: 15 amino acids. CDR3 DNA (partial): TGTGCCAGCAGTGGGGGAAAACAGGGCAGTCAGCCG. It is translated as CASSGGKQGSQP. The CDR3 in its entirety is CASSGGKQGSQPQYF.

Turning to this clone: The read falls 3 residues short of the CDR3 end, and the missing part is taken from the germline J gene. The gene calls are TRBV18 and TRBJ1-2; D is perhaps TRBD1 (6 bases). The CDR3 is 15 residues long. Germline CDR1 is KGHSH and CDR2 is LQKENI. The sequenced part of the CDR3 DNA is TGTGCCAGCTCAAGTAGTGGGGGGGCCTACAATGAC. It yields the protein CASSSSGGAYND. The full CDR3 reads CASSSSGGAYNDYTF.

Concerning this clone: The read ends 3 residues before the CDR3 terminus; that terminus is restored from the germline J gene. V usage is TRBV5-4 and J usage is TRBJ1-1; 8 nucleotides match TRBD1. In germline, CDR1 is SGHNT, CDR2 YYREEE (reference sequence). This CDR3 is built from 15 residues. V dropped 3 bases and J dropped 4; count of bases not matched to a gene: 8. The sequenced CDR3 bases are TGTGCCAGCAGCTGGGGGCAGGGGGCGGTCACTGAA. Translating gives CASSWGQGAVTE. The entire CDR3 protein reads CASSWGQGAVTEAFF.

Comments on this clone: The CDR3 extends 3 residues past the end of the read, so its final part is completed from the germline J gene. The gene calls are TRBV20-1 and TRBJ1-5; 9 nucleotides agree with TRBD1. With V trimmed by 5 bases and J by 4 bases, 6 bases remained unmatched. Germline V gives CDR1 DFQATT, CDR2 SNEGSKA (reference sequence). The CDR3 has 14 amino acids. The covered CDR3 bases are TGCAGTGCTGAGGACAGGGGAGGAAATCAGCCC. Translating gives CSAEDRGGNQP. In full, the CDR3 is CSAEDRGGNQPQHF.

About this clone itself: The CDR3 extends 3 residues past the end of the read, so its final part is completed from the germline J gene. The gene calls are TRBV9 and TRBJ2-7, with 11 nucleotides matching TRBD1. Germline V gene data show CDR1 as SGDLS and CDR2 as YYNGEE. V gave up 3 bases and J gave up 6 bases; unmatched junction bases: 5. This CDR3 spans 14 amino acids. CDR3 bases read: TGTGCCAGCAGCGAAATTGGGACAGGGGGCGAG. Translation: CASSEIGTGGE. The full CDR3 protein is CASSEIGTGGEQYF.

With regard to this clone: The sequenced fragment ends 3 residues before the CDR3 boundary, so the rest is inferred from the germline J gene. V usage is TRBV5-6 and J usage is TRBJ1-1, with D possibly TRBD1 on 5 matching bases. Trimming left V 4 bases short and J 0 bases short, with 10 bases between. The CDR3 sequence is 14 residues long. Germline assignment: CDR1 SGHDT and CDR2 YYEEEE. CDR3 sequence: CASSQGRMNTEAFF. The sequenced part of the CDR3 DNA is TGTGCCAGCAGCCAGGGCCGGATGAACACTGAA. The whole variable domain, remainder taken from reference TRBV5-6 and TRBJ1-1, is DAGVTQSPTHLIKTRGQQVTLRCSPKSGHDTVSWYQQALGQGPQFIFQYYEEEERQRGNFPDRFSGHQFPNYSSELNVNALLLGDSALYLCASSQGRMNTEAFFGQGTRLTVV.

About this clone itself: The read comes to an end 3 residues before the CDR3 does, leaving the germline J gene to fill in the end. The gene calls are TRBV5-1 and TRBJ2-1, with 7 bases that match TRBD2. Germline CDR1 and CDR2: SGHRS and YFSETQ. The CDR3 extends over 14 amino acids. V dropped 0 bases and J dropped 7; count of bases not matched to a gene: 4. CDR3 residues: CASSLAKLANEQFF. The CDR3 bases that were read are TGCGCCAGCAGCTTGGCCAAACTAGCGAATGAG.

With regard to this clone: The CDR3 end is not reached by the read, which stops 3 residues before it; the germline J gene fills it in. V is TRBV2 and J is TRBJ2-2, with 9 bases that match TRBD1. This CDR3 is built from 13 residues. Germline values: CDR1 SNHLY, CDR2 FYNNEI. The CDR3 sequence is CASRGQGNEKLFF. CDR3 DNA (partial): TGTGCCAGCCGGGGACAGGGAAATGAAAAG.

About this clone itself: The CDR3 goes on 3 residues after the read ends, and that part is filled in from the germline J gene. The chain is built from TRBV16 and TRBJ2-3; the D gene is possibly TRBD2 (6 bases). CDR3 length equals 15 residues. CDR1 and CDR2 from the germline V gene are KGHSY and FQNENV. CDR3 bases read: TGTGCCAGCAGCCAATCGGGTGGCGGGAATCAGCCG. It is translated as CASSQSGGGNQP. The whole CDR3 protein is CASSQSGGGNQPQYF.

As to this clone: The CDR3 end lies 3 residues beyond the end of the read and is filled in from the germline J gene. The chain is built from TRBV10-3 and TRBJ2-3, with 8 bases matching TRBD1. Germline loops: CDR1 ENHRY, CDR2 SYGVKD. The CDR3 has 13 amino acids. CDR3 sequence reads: CAISGNRGETQYF. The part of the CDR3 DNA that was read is TGTGCCATCAGTGGTAACAGGGGGGAGACG.

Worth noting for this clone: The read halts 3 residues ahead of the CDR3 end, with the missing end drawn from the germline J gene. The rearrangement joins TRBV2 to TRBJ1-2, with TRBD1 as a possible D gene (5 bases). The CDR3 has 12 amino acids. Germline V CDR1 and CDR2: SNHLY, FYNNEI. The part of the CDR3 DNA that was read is TGTGCCAGCAGTCCCGACCAGGGAGAC. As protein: CASSPDQGD. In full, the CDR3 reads CASSPDQGDYTF.

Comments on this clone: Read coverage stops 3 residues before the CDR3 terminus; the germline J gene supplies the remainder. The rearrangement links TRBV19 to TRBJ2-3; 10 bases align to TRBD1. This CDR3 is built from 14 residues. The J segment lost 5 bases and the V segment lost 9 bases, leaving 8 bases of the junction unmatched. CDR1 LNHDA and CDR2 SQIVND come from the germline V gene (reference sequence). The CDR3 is CASTQGQGEDTQYF. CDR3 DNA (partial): TGTGCCAGCACTCAAGGACAGGGGGAAGATACG.

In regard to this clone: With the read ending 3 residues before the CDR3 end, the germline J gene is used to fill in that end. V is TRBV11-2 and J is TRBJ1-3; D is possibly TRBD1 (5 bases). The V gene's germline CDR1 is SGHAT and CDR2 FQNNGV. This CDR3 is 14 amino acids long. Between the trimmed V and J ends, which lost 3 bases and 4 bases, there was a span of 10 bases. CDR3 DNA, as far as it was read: TGTGCCAGCAGCTTCCAGGGTTGGGGAAACACC. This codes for CASSFQGWGNT. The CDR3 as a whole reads CASSFQGWGNTIYF. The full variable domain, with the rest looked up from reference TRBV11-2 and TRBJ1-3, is EAGVAQSPRYKIIEKRQSVAFWCNPISGHATLYWYQQILGQGPKLLIQFQNNGVVDDSQLPKDRFSAERLKGVDSTLKIQPAKLEDSAVYLCASSFQGWGNTIYFGEGSWLTVV.